The 24 T cell receptor beta chains below come from one sample, sequenced in a study of shared clonotypes between healthy human individuals (TCRdb year 2020). CD8 naive samples were obtained by positive selection for CCR7 among CD45RO-negative cells, yielding a CD45RA+CCR7+ population from which TemRA cells were excluded. Library prep was done by the immunoSEQ multiplex PCR assay. TCRdb holds this immuneACCESS table with in-frame rearrangements only. Some clones are missing; in checked studies, unresolved V genes explain under half, and the rest has no known cause. Recorded for this sample are approximately 590,000 clones; 95% to 96% of them occurred a single time. About 0.11% of the sample belongs to the ten largest clones. The source material was naive CD8+ T cells sorted from blood. The label giving this sample's cell subset or site can be read as: CD45RA+CCR7+. These receptors were taken from a woman aged 25 to 45 in good health.

The J gene is TRBJ2-1, the V gene TRBV7-9, with TRBD2 matching over 8 bases. Looked up from germline, CDR1 is SEHNR and CDR2 is FQNEAQ (reference sequence). The CDR3 runs to 17 residues. V lost 5 bases to trimming and J lost 5 bases; unmatched junction nucleotides: 14. CDR3 protein: CASSDTPGERENNEQFF. The CDR3 DNA is TGTGCCAGCAGCGACACCCCGGGCGAGCGGGAGAACAATGAGCAGTTCTTC.

This rearrangement joins TRBV28 to TRBJ2-1; D possibly corresponds to TRBD1 (6 bases). CDR1 MDHEN and CDR2 SYDVKM come from the germline V gene. The CDR3 has 15 amino acids. With 3 bases removed from V and 0 bases from J, the gap between germline ends came to 9 bases. The CDR3 bases are TGTGCCAGCAGTTTGGGGGCGAGCTCCTACAATGAGCAGTTCTTC. Translation: CASSLGASSYNEQFF.

The chain carries TRBV14 and TRBJ2-1; 10 bases line up with TRBD2. Per the germline V gene, CDR1 is SGHDN and CDR2 is FVKESK. The length of the CDR3 is 16 residues. The junction had 4 bases not matched to a gene; V was cut back by 1 base and J by 4 bases. In DNA form, the CDR3 reads TGTGCCAGCAGCCAAGTGCGACTAGCGGGTTACAATGAGCAGTTCTTC. The encoded protein is CASSQVRLAGYNEQFF.

The chain combines TRBV19 with TRBJ2-2; D is unclear. V lost 6 bases and J 4 bases, leaving 12 bases between the germline ends. The CDR3 runs to 14 residues. Per germline, CDR1 LNHDA and CDR2 SQIVND (reference sequence). CDR3 in DNA: TGTGCCAGTAGGGCTGTTTTTCCCACCGGGGAGCTGTTTTTT. Protein sequence: CASRAVFPTGELFF.

This clone has only one observation. This chain links TRBV5-4 with TRBJ1-1, with D possibly being TRBD1 (5 bases). Germline-derived CDR1 and CDR2 are SGHNT and YYREEE (reference sequence). V lost 6 bases to trimming and J lost 7 bases, with 19 bases between them. The CDR3 contains 14 residues. CDR3 nucleotides: TGTGCCAGCACCCCCCCGGACACCAACTATGAAGCTTTCTTT. It translates to CASTPPDTNYEAFF.

This sequence joins TRBV7-2 and TRBJ2-1, with D perhaps matching TRBD2 (6 bases). The CDR3 is 15 residues long. Trimming took off 4 bases at V and 0 bases at J, with 10 bases between the two ends. CDR1 is SGHTA, CDR2 FQGNSA, per germline. CDR3 DNA sequence: TGTGCCAGCAGCTCCACTAGCAGCTCCTACAATGAGCAGTTCTTC. Encoded protein: CASSSTSSSYNEQFF.

On this clone itself: At one end the junction does not follow the germline gene, possibly because of a read error. This chain uses TRBV23-1 with TRBJ2-7, with D maybe TRBD1 (7 bases). TRBV23-1 is flagged as an ORF with uncertain function. The CDR3 spans 15 residues. The CDR3 DNA reads as TGCGCCAGCAGTCACCTGGGACAGTGGGGGGACGATCAGTACTTC. It encodes CASSHLGQWGDDQYF.

The chain combines TRBV28 with TRBJ2-7; D not resolved. V was clipped by 6 bases and J by 2 bases, with 20 bases between them. Germline V gene data show CDR1 as MDHEN and CDR2 as SYDVKM. CDR3 length equals 16 residues. The CDR3 DNA sequence: TGTGCCAGCAGCTCCCGCTGGGCCCCCCAGCCCTACGAGCAGTACTTC. It is translated as CASSSRWAPQPYEQYF.

This clone occurred once. The chain has TRBV19 and TRBJ2-7; D might be TRBD2 (5 bases). V was clipped by 3 bases and J by 0 bases, with 15 bases between them. Germline V gives CDR1 LNHDA, CDR2 SQIVND (reference sequence). The CDR3 totals 16 residues. The CDR3 coding sequence is TGTGCCAGTAGTATGGGCCTAGCCGCATTCTCCTACGAGCAGTACTTC. Amino acid sequence: CASSMGLAAFSYEQYF.

The J gene is TRBJ2-3, the V gene TRBV27; the D is unclear. There are 15 residues in the CDR3. Between the trimmed V and J ends, which lost 8 bases and 2 bases, there was a span of 17 bases. CDR1 is MNHEY and CDR2 is SMNVEV in the germline V gene (reference sequence). The CDR3 reads CASHSGPPLTDTQYF. Written as DNA, the CDR3 is TGTGCCAGCCACTCCGGTCCACCCCTCACAGATACGCAGTATTTT.

This clone was seen only once. The rearrangement joins TRBV28 to TRBJ2-4; D is uncertain. CDR3 length: 12 residues. CDR1 MDHEN and CDR2 SYDVKM come from the germline V gene. V lost 11 bases and J 0 bases, leaving 8 bases between the germline ends. The CDR3 loop is CASMKAKNIQYF. CDR3 in DNA: TGTGCCTCGATGAAAGCCAAAAACATTCAGTACTTC.

As to this clone: The same CDR3 also results from other DNA sequences found in this sample. The genes are TRBV27 and TRBJ2-5; TRBD2 aligns across 9 bases. With 4 bases clipped from V and 3 bases from J, the junction kept 3 bases outside the gene matches. This CDR3 has 14 amino acids. CDR1 and CDR2 from the germline V gene are MNHEY and SMNVEV (reference sequence). The CDR3 coding sequence is TGTGCCAGCAGTTCGTTAGCGGGAGAAGAGACCCAGTACTTC. Protein: CASSSLAGEETQYF.

This sequence joins TRBV6-5 and TRBJ2-5; possible D gene TRBD2, 5 bases. Between the trimmed V and J ends, which lost 2 bases and 1 base, there was a span of 8 bases. Per the germline V gene, CDR1 is MNHEY and CDR2 is SVGAGI. The CDR3 is made up of 14 amino acids. In DNA, the CDR3 is TGTGCCAGCAGTTACACAACTAGCCAAGAGACCCAGTACTTC. Protein sequence: CASSYTTSQETQYF.

The chain carries TRBV28 and TRBJ2-5, with D possibly being TRBD1 or TRBD2 (5 bases each). Matching the DNA end better, TRBJ2-7 makes the J call doubtful. The CDR3 extends over 16 amino acids. Germline V gene lookup returns CDR1 MDHEN and CDR2 SYDVKM. The CDR3 reads CASSLPYRLGRNEQYF. CDR3 DNA sequence: TGTGCCAGCAGTTTACCCTATCGTCTGGGACGGAACGAGCAGTACTTC.

The V and J genes are TRBV5-4 and TRBJ2-1; TRBD2 matches at 11 bases. Unmatched junction bases numbered 16, after V lost 0 bases and J lost 8 bases. The CDR3 runs 19 residues. Germline assignment: CDR1 SGHNT and CDR2 YYREEE (reference sequence). The CDR3 DNA follows: TGTGCCAGCAGCTTGGACCCACGGGCGACTAGCGGGATAAGGTATGAGCAGTTCTTC. Translation: CASSLDPRATSGIRYEQFF.

This chain uses TRBV2 with TRBJ2-7; 10 positions match TRBD2. Per the germline V gene, CDR1 is SNHLY and CDR2 is FYNNEI. Trimming at V came to 6 bases and at J to 0 bases, leaving 5 bases not matched to a gene. CDR3 length: 15 residues. For the CDR3, the DNA is TGTGCCAGCAGACCCTCTAGCGGGAGCTCCTACGAGCAGTACTTC. Protein product: CASRPSSGSSYEQYF. Together with reference TRBV2 and TRBJ2-7, the CDR3 gives the full variable domain: EPEVTQTPSHQVTQMGQEVILRCVPISNHLYFYWYRQILGQKVEFLVSFYNNEISEKSEIFDDQFSVERPDGSNFTLKIRSTKLEDSAMYFCASRPSSGSSYEQYFGPGTRLTVT.

J is TRBJ1-2 and V is TRBV15; no firm D call. The germline gives CDR1 LNHNV, CDR2 YYDKDF (reference sequence). The V and J ends lost 0 bases and 5 bases respectively, with 16 bases between them. The CDR3 runs to 16 residues. Here the CDR3 reads CATSRDRSAERYGYTF. In DNA form, the CDR3 reads TGTGCCACCAGCAGAGATAGATCCGCGGAAAGGTATGGCTACACCTTC.

This chain joins TRBV28 and TRBJ2-7; D gene ambiguous. In germline, CDR1 is MDHEN, CDR2 SYDVKM. The V and J ends lost 3 bases and 6 bases respectively, with 12 bases between them. This CDR3 contains 13 residues. The CDR3 DNA reads TGTGCCAGCAGTTTTGGCCATTCGGGCGAGCAGTACTTC. Translated, it gives CASSFGHSGEQYF.

The chain carries TRBV29-1 and TRBJ2-1; 8 nucleotides agree with TRBD2. The germline gives CDR1 SQVTM, CDR2 ANQGSEA. The CDR3 has 17 amino acids. J lost 4 bases, V lost 7 bases, and 18 bases had no gene match. CDR3 DNA: TGCAGCGCTGATGGACTAGCCCCCGGAGAGGTTTACAATGAGCAGTTCTTC. Protein product: CSADGLAPGEVYNEQFF.

This clone was observed once. The V gene is TRBV11-2, the J gene TRBJ2-3; 8 bases line up with TRBD1. Looked up from germline, CDR1 is SGHAT and CDR2 is FQNNGV. V shed 5 bases, J shed 5 bases, and the junction held 9 bases outside the gene matches. This CDR3 is 15 amino acids long. CDR3 sequence (DNA): TGTGCCAGCAGCCCGGGACAGGTGGTAGTAGATACGCAGTATTTT. Its translation: CASSPGQVVVDTQYF.

The chain is built from TRBV6-5 and TRBJ2-4; D perhaps matches TRBD1 (6 bases). This CDR3 contains 13 residues. V shed 6 bases and J shed 8 bases, with 14 bases lying between them. The germline gives CDR1 MNHEY, CDR2 SVGAGI. In nucleotides, the CDR3 is TGTGCCAGCAGCCCCGTACAGGGTGACATTCAGTACTTC. Translating it yields CASSPVQGDIQYF.

The chain has TRBV28 and TRBJ2-3; TRBD1 aligns across 7 bases. This CDR3 is 20 amino acids long. V shed 5 bases, J shed 3 bases, and the junction held 23 bases outside the gene matches. In germline, CDR1 is MDHEN, CDR2 SYDVKM. CDR3 region: CASSLMQLVGGRGKTDTQYF. The CDR3, as DNA: TGTGCCAGCAGTCTTATGCAGCTTGTAGGGGGCAGGGGTAAGACAGATACGCAGTATTTT.

The chain is built from TRBV9 and TRBJ1-2; 7 bases are shared with TRBD1. The length of the CDR3 is 13 residues. Germline-derived CDR1 and CDR2 are SGDLS and YYNGEE. With V trimmed by 3 bases and J by 6 bases, 5 bases remained unmatched. In nucleotides, the CDR3 is TGTGCCAGCAGCGACCGACAGGGTGATGGCTACACCTTC. Translating gives CASSDRQGDGYTF.

The chain uses TRBV4-1 and TRBJ1-1; D is unclear. Germline CDR1 and CDR2: MGHRA and YSYEKL. V was cut by 0 bases and J by 6 bases, with 11 bases left in between. The CDR3 spans 14 residues. CDR3 residues: CASSQDHSPPEAFF. The DNA of the CDR3 is TGCGCCAGCAGCCAAGATCACAGTCCCCCTGAAGCTTTCTTT.